This T cell receptor beta chain was observed in a study of neurological immune-mediated disorders. Across the study: 31 of 34 multiple sclerosis patients had relapsing-remitting disease; 3 had secondary progressive.

Concerning this clonotype: No antigen is known for it.

General study findings and limits: HTLV-1-associated myelopathy had the most TCR clonal expansion, whereas multiple sclerosis had the least (lower than in healthy controls). Phylogenetic grouping assigned the repertoires of 18 of 34 multiple sclerosis patients to a single related-CDR3 cluster, which may represent a signature.

V lost 2 bases to trimming and J lost 1 base, with 16 bases between them. Germline V gene data show CDR1 as SGHVS and CDR2 as FNYEAQ. The CDR3 has 17 amino acids. One entry per CDR3 protein results from TCRdb running MiXCR on the 5' RACE reads. This repertoire shows 65,000 to 80,000 distinct CDR3 sequences, 4.8% found once; its top ten account for 2% to 2.5%. This TCR derives from a woman in her sixties or seventies with multiple sclerosis. The chain is built from TRBV7-6 and TRBJ2-3, with D perhaps given as TRBD1 or TRBD2 (6 bases each). Sequencing was carried out using PBMCs. CDR3: CASSLTPGGQGTDTQYF. CDR3 coding DNA: TGTGCCAGCAGCTTAACCCCTGGGGGGCAGGGCACAGATACGCAGTATTTT.